These T cell receptor beta chains were read from a single sample in a study of blood T cell repertoires in COVID-19. Clones were sequenced by immunoSEQ multiplex PCR, and TCRdb holds only the in-frame ones, with some missing. This table has about 180,000 clones, approximately 84% appearing once. Sequenced: peripheral blood. Every receptor here comes from a human donor in a cohort sampled during active COVID-19. Both conserved end residues are part of each CDR3. Fields, in order: clone size, V gene, J gene, D gene, CDR3 DNA, CDR3 protein. A D gene is named only where the DNA matches it firmly. Clone size is shown for a subset of rows, as once, few, many or a class of expanded clone.

.	TRBV7-2	TRBJ1-2	.	TGTGCCAGCAGCTTAGGCTCAGACTATGGCTACACCTTC	CASSLGSDYGYTF
.	TRBV28	TRBJ1-1	.	TGTGCCAGCAGTTTAGCCCTTAGGGGGAACACTGAAGCTTTCTTT	CASSLALRGNTEAFF
.	TRBV19	TRBJ1-2	.	TGTGCCAGTAGTCCTCTCGATAGACAACCTAACTATGGCTACACCTTC	CASSPLDRQPNYGYTF
few	TRBV12-3/TRBV12-4	TRBJ1-1	.	TGTGCCAGCAGCCTCAGGGGAGATACTGAAGCTTTCTTT	CASSLRGDTEAFF
.	TRBV2	TRBJ1-4	TRBD1	TGTGCCAGCAGTGGGACAGGGGGTAATGAAAAACTGTTTTTT	CASSGTGGNEKLFF
.	TRBV19	TRBJ1-5	.	TGTGCCAGTAGCCTCAGCCCACCCGGATCATCGGGACAGCCCCAGCATTTT	CASSLSPPGSSGQPQHF
.	TRBV5-4	TRBJ2-2	.	TGTGCCAGCAGCTCAGAGGGCCTGAACACCGGGGAGCTGTTTTTT	CASSSEGLNTGELFF
.	TRBV6-4	TRBJ2-7	.	TGTGCCAGCAGTGACTCGGACAGCTACTACGAGCAGTACTTC	CASSDSDSYYEQYF
few	TRBV5-1	TRBJ1-6	.	TGCGCCAGCGGATCAGGACAGCTCGGGAATTCACCCCTCCACTTT	CASGSGQLGNSPLHF
.	TRBV7-2	TRBJ2-3	TRBD2	TGTGCCAGCAGCTTGGGACTACCAACAGATACGCAGTATTTT	CASSLGLPTDTQYF
.	TRBV4-1	TRBJ2-4	.	TGCGCCAGCAGCCAAGGAGGCCCTCTCACCATTCAGTACTTC	CASSQGGPLTIQYF
.	TRBV19	TRBJ2-1	TRBD1	TGTGCCAGTAGACAGGGGACACTCTACAATGAGCAGTTCTTC	CASRQGTLYNEQFF
once	TRBV4-2	TRBJ2-1	.	TGTGCCAGCAGCCAAGATCGGGGGTCCTACAATGAGCAGTTCTTC	CASSQDRGSYNEQFF
few	TRBV6-6	TRBJ2-1	TRBD2	TGTGCCAGCAGTTCTCCTGGACTAGCGGGATACAATGAGCAGTTCTTC	CASSSPGLAGYNEQFF
.	TRBV30	TRBJ1-3	TRBD1	TGTGCCTGGAGTGTACAGGGGGGCGGCGGAAACACCATATATTTT	CAWSVQGGGGNTIYF
.	TRBV5-4	TRBJ2-5	.	TGTGCCAGCAGCCCATTGGGGGGGCAGACCCAGTACTTC	CASSPLGGQTQYF
few	TRBV5-1	TRBJ2-7	.	TGCGCCAGCAGCTTGGATGGGGGGGCTTACTCCTACGAGCAGTACTTC	CASSLDGGAYSYEQYF
once	TRBV5-1	TRBJ1-1	.	TGCGCCAGCAGCCTGACTGGGGGCCTCGAAGCTTTCTTT	CASSLTGGLEAFF
.	TRBV11-3	TRBJ2-1	TRBD1	TGTGCCAGCAGCCTAGGACAGGGGAATCGGGCTTACAATGAGCAGTTCTTC	CASSLGQGNRAYNEQFF
.	TRBV18	TRBJ1-5	.	TGTGCCAGCTCACCGCAGGGACACGACAATCAGCCCCAGCATTTT	CASSPQGHDNQPQHF
.	TRBV3-1/TRBV3-2	TRBJ2-7	.	TGTGCCAGCAGCCAAGTTGGGCTCCTAACTCACGAGCAGTACTTC	CASSQVGLLTHEQYF
.	TRBV5-1	TRBJ1-2	TRBD1	TGCGCCAGCAGCCCCACTAGACAGGGGTCCTATGGCTACACCTTC	CASSPTRQGSYGYTF
.	TRBV6-6	TRBJ2-7	.	TGTGCCAGCAGGAGATCCTACGAGCAGTACTTC	CASRRSYEQYF
few	TRBV6-1	TRBJ1-1	.	TGTGCCAGCAGTGAAGCGTTTGGGCAGACTGAAGCTTTCTTT	CASSEAFGQTEAFF
.	TRBV6-1	TRBJ2-2	TRBD2	TGTGCCAGCAGTGAGGGCGGGGGGGCCGACACCGGGGAGCTGTTTTTT	CASSEGGGADTGELFF
.	TRBV6-5	TRBJ2-2	.	TGTGCCAGCATCCAGGGTGGGACCGGGGAGCTGTTTTTT	CASIQGGTGELFF
.	TRBV29-1	TRBJ1-2	.	TGCAGCGTTGAATTCACGCTCCTACATGGCTACACCTTC	CSVEFTLLHGYTF
.	TRBV5-6	TRBJ2-3	.	TGTGCCAGCAGCTTGATAGGGGGAATCGATACGCAGTATTTT	CASSLIGGIDTQYF
once	TRBV5-3	TRBJ1-1	.	TGTGCCAGAAGCTTAATCAGGGGACCTTTGAACACTGAAGCTTTCTTT	CARSLIRGPLNTEAFF
once	TRBV5-6	TRBJ2-7	.	TGTGCCAGCAGCCGACAGGACTGGCTTTCCTACGAGCAGTACTTC	CASSRQDWLSYEQYF
once	TRBV4-1	TRBJ2-2	TRBD2	TGCGCCAGCAGCCAAGATCGGGTAGCGGGGTTCGGGGAGCTGTTTTTT	CASSQDRVAGFGELFF
.	TRBV10-1	TRBJ1-1	TRBD1	TGCGCCAGCAGTTACTACAGGGGCGAGAACACTGAAGCTTTCTTT	CASSYYRGENTEAFF
.	TRBV5-1	TRBJ1-6	.	TGCGCCAGTTCGAGTTCGGGGAATTCACCCCTCCACTTT	CASSSSGNSPLHF
.	TRBV7-3	TRBJ2-3	TRBD2	TGTGCCAGCAGCTTAATAGGAGTGTACGGGAGCGGGGGATTTACAGATACGCAGTATTTT	CASSLIGVYGSGGFTDTQYF
once	TRBV7-2	TRBJ1-2	.	TGTGCCAGCAGCTTAGCGCAGTCTAACTATGGCTACACCTTC	CASSLAQSNYGYTF
few	TRBV3-1/TRBV3-2	TRBJ1-3	TRBD1	TGTGCCAGCAGCCTGCGAACAGGGGCTGGAAACACCATATATTTT	CASSLRTGAGNTIYF
.	TRBV9	TRBJ1-6	.	TGTGCCAGCAGCGTAGACAGTAATAATTCACCCCTCCACTTT	CASSVDSNNSPLHF
few	TRBV5-6	TRBJ2-3	TRBD2	TGTGCCAGCAGCGGGGGACTAGCGGGGATCACAGATACGCAGTATTTT	CASSGGLAGITDTQYF
.	TRBV9	TRBJ1-2	TRBD1	TGTGCCAGCAGCGGAACAGGGGGCGCGTATGGCTACACCTTC	CASSGTGGAYGYTF
.	TRBV30	TRBJ2-7	TRBD1	TGTGCCTGGAGTCCCCTCCAGACAGGGTCAATCTACGAGCAGTACTTC	CAWSPLQTGSIYEQYF
.	TRBV6-9	TRBJ1-1	.	TGTGCCAGTGGCCCGCGGCGATTTTATGAAGCTTTCTTT	CASGPRRFYEAFF
.	TRBV3-1/TRBV3-2	TRBJ2-5	TRBD2	TGTGCCAGCAGCCGCGGACTAGCGGGGGGGCAAGAGACCCAGTACTTC	CASSRGLAGGQETQYF
.	TRBV19	TRBJ2-7	.	TGTGCCAGTAGTATCGGACCGGCGGGTCCCTACGAGCAGTACTTC	CASSIGPAGPYEQYF